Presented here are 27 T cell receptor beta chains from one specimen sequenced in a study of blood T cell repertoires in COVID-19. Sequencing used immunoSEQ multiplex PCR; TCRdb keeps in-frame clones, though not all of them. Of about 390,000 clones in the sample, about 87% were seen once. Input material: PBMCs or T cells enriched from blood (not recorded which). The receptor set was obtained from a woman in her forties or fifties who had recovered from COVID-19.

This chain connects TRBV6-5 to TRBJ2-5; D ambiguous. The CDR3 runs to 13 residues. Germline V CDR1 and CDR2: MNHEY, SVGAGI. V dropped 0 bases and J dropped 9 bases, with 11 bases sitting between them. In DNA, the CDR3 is TGTGCCAGCAGTTACTCGACTTACGCATCCCAGTACTTC. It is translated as CASSYSTYASQYF.

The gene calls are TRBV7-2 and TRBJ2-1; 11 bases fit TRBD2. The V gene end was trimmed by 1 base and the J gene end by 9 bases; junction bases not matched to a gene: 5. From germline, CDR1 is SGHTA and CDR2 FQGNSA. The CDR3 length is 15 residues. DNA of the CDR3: TGTGCCAGCAGCTTAGTAGCGGGGGGGCTAACTGAGCAGTTCTTC. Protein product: CASSLVAGGLTEQFF.

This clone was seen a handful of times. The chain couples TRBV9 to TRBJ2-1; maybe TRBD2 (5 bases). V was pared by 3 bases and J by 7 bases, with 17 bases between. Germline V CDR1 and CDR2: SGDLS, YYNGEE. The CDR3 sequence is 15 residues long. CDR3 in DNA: TGTGCCAGCAGCGGGGCGCCGGGGAATAGGAATGAGCAGTTCTTC. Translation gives CASSGAPGNRNEQFF. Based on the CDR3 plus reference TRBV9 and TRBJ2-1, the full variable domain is DSGVTQTPKHLITATGQRVTLRCSPRSGDLSVYWYQQSLDQGLQFLIQYYNGEERAKGNILERFSAQQFPDLHSELNLSSLELGDSALYFCASSGAPGNRNEQFFGPGTRLTVL.

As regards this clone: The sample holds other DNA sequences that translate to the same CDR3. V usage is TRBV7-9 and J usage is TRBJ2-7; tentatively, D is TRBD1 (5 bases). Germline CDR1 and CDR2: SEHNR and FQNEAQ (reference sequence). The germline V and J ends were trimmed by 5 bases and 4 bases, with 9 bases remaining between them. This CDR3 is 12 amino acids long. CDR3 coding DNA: TGTGCCAGCAGCCTTAGGGGTTACGAGCAGTACTTC. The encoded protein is CASSLRGYEQYF.

The CDR3, as DNA: TGTGCCAGCTCACCGACAGGGGGCCCACCCCACACCGGGGAGCTGTTTTTT. Its protein is CASSPTGGPPHTGELFF. The J gene is TRBJ2-2, the V gene TRBV18; 10 positions match TRBD1. V was pared by 3 bases and J by 3 bases, with 7 bases of the junction left unmatched. Per the germline V gene, CDR1 is KGHSH and CDR2 is LQKENI. CDR3 size: 17 residues.

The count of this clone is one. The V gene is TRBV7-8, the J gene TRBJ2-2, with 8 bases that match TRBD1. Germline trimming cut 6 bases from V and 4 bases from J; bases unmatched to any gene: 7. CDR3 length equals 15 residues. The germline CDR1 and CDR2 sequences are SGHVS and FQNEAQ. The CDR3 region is CASSRQGSSTGELFF. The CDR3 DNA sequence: TGTGCCAGCAGTAGACAGGGGAGTTCCACCGGGGAGCTGTTTTTT. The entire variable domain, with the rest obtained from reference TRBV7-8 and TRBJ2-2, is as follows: GAGVSQSPRYKVAKRGQDVALRCDPISGHVSLFWYQQALGQGPEFLTYFQNEAQLDKSGLPSDRFFAERPEGSVSTLKIQRTQQEDSAVYLCASSRQGSSTGELFFGEGSRLTVL.

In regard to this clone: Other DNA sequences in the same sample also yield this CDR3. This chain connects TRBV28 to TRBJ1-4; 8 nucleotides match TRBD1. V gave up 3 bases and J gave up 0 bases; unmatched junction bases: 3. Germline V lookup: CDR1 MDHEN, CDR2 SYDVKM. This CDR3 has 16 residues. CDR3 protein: CASSLDRAATNEKLFF. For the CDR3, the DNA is TGTGCCAGCAGTTTGGACAGGGCTGCAACTAATGAAAAACTGTTTTTT.

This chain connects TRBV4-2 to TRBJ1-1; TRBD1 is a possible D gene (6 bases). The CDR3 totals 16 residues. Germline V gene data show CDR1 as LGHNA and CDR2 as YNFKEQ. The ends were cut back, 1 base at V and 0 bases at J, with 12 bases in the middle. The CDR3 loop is CASSQVLDSLNTEAFF. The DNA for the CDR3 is TGTGCCAGCAGCCAAGTCCTGGACAGTCTGAACACTGAAGCTTTCTTT.

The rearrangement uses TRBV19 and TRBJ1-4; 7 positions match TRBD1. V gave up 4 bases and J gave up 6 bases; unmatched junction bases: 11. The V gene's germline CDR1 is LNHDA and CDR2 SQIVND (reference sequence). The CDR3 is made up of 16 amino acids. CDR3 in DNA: TGTGCCAGTAGTACGACCGCCGGGACAGACGATGAAAAACTGTTTTTT. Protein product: CASSTTAGTDDEKLFF.

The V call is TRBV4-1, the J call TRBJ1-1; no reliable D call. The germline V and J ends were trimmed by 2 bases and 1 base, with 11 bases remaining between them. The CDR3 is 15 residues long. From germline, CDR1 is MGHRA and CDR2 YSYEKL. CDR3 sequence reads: CASSQSEHGNTEAFF. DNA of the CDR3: TGCGCCAGCAGCCAATCAGAACATGGGAACACTGAAGCTTTCTTT.

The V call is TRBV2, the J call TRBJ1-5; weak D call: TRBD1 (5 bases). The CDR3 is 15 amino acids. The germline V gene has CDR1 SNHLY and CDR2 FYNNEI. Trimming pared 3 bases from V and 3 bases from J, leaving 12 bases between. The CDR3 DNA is TGTGCCAGCAGTGAGGCAGGGTGGGTCAATCAGCCCCAGCATTTT. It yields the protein CASSEAGWVNQPQHF.

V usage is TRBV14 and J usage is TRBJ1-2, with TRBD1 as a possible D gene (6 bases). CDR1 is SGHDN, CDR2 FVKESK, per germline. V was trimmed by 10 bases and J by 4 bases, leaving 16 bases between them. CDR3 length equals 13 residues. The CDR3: CAKQGGVPYGYTF. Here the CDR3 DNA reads TGTGCCAAACAGGGAGGGGTTCCCTATGGCTACACCTTC.

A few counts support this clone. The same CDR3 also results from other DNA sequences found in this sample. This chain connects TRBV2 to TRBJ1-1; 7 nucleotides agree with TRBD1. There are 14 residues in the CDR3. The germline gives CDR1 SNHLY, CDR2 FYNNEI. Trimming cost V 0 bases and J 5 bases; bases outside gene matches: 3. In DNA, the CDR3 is TGTGCCAGCAGTGAAGCCGACAGGGTTACTGAAGCTTTCTTT. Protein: CASSEADRVTEAFF.

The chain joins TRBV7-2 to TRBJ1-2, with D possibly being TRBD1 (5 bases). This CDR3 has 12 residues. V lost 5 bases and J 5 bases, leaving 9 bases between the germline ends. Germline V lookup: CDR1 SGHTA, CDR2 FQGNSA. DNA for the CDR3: TGTGCCAGCAGCGTCAGGGCATATGGCTACACCTTC. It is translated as CASSVRAYGYTF.

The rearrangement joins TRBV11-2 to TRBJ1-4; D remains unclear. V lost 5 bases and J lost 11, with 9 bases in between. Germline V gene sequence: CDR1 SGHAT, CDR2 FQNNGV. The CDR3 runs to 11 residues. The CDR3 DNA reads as TGTGCCAGCAGCCCCGGTTGGAAACTGTTTTTT. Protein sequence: CASSPGWKLFF. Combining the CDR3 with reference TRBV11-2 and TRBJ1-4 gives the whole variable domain EAGVAQSPRYKIIEKRQSVAFWCNPISGHATLYWYQQILGQGPKLLIQFQNNGVVDDSQLPKDRFSAERLKGVDSTLKIQPAKLEDSAVYLCASSPGWKLFFGSGTQLSVL.

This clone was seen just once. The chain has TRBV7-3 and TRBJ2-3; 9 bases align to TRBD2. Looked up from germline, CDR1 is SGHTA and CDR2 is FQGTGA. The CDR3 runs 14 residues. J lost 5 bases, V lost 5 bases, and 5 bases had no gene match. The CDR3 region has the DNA TGTGCCAGCAGCCGCGGGGGGGCTGGAGATACGCAGTATTTT. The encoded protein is CASSRGGAGDTQYF.

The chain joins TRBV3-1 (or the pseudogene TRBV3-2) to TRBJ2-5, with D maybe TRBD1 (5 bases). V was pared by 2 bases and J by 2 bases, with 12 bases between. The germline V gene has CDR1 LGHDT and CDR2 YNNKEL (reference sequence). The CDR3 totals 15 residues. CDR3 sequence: CASSQNRPRQETQYF. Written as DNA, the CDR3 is TGTGCCAGCAGCCAAAACAGGCCGAGACAAGAGACCCAGTACTTC.

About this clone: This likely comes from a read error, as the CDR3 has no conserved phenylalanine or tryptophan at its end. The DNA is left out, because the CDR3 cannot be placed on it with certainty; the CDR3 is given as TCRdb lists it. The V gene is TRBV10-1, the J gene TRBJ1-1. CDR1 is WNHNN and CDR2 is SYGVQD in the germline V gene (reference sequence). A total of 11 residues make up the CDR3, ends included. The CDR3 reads CASRVRFLRFL.

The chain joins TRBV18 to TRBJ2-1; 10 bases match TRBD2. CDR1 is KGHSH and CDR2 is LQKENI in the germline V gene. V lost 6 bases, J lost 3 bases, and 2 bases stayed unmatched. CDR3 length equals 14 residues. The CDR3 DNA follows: TGTGCCAGCTCGCTAGCGGGGGTCTACAATGAGCAGTTCTTC. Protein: CASSLAGVYNEQFF.

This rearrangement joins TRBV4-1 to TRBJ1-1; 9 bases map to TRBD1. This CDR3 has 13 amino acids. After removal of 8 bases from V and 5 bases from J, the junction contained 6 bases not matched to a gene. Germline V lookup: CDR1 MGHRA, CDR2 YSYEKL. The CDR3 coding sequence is TGCGCCAGCGGAATGACAGGGGGGACTGAAGCTTTCTTT. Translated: CASGMTGGTEAFF.

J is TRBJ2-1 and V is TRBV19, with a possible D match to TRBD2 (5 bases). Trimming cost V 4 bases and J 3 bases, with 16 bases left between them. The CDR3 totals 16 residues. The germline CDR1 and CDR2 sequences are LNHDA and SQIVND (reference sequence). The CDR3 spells CASSRTGEGGYNEQFF. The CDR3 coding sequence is TGTGCCAGTAGTAGAACCGGGGAAGGAGGCTACAATGAGCAGTTCTTC.

CDR3 sequence (DNA): TGTGCCCGACAGACAGGGTTTGGCGAGCAGTACTTC. This codes for CARQTGFGEQYF. V usage is TRBV30 and J usage is TRBJ2-7, with 7 bases aligning to TRBD1. V dropped 8 bases and J dropped 6; count of bases not matched to a gene: 10. Germline CDR1 reads GTSNPN; CDR2 reads SVGIG (reference sequence). CDR3 length: 12 amino acids.

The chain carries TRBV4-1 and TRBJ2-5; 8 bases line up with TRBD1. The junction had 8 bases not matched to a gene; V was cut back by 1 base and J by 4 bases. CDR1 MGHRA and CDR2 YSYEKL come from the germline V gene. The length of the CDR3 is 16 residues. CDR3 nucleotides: TGCGCCAGCAGCCAAGGGGCGCTTACAGGGGGAGAGACCCAGTACTTC. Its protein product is CASSQGALTGGETQYF.

The chain's CDR3 is CASSLASGGYYQETQYF. CDR3 sequence (DNA): TGCGCCAGCAGCTTGGCTTCAGGGGGCTACTACCAAGAGACCCAGTACTTC. V gene TRBV5-1 combines with J gene TRBJ2-5; 8 positions match TRBD1. The V segment lost 0 bases and the J segment 0 bases; nucleotides outside the gene matches: 7. This CDR3 is 17 amino acids long. The germline gives CDR1 SGHRS, CDR2 YFSETQ.

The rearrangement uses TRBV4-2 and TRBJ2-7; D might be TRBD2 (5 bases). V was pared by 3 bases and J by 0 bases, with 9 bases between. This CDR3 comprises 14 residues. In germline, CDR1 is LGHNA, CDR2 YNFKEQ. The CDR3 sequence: CASSQAGLSYEQYF. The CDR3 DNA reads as TGTGCCAGCAGCCAGGCGGGCCTCTCCTACGAGCAGTACTTC.

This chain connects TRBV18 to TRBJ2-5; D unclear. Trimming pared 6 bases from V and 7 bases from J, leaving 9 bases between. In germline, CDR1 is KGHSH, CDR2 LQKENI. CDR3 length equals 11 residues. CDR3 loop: CASSFAGTQYF. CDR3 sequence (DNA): TGTGCCAGCTCCTTCGCCGGGACCCAGTACTTC.

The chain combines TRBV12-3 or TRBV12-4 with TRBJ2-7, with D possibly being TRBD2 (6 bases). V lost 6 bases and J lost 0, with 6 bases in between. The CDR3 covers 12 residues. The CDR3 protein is CASRGGSYEQYF. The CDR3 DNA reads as TGTGCCAGCAGGGGGGGCTCCTACGAGCAGTACTTC.